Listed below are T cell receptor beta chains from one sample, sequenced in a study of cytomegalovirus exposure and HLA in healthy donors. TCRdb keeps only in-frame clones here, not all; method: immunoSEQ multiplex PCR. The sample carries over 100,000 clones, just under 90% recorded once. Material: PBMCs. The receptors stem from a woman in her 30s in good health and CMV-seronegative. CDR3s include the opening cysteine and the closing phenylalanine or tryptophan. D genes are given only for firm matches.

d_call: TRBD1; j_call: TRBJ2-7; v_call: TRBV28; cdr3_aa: CASSSPGQGAREQYF
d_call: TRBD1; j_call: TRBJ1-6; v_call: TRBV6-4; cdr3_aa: CASRDTGAINSPLHF
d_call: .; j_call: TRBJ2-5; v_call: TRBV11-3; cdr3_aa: CASSLDEGAETQYF
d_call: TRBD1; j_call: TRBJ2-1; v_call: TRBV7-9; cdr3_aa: CASSPARKGAGYNEQFF
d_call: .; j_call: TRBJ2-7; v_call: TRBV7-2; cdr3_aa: CASSLGGLGSEQYF
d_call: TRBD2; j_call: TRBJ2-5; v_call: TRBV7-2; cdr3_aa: CASSPRTSEETQYF
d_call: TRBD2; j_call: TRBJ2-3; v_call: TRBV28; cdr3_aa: CASSSGTSGTDTQYF
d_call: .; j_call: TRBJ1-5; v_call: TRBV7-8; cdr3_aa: CASSLERGQPQHF
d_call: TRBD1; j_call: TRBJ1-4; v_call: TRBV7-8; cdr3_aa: CASSLEQGASTNEKLFF
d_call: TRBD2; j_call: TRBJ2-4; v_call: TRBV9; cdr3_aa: CASSPRFGLAGEGVNIQYF
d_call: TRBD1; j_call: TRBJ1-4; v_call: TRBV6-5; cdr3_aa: CASTQPGQGEKLFF
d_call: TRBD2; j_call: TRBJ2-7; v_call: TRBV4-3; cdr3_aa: CASSRQLAGPFSYEQYF
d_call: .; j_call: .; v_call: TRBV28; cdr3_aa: CASSGDYEQYF
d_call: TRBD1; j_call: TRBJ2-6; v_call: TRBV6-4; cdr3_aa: CASSDSTQGAGGANVLTF
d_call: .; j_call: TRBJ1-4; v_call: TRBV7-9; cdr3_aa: CASSSSGLWTNEKLFF
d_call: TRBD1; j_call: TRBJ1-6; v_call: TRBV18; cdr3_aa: CASSPGQGTSPLHF
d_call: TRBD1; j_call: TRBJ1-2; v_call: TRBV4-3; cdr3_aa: CASSQDPGGDYGYTF
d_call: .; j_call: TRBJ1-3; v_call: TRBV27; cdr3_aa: CASSFSTGNTIYF
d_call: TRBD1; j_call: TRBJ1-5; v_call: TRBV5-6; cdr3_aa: CASSRGTALYSNQPQHF
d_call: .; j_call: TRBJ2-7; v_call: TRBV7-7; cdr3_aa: CASSPGGSSYEQYF
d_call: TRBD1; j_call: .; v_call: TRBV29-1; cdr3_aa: CSVEGQAYEQYF
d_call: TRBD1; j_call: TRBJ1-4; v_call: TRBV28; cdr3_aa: CASSHPTGKGEKLFF
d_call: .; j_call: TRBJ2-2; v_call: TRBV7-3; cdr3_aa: CASSPIGQMNTGELFF